The 20 T cell receptor beta chains reported below all come from one sample, sequenced in a study of blood T cell repertoires in COVID-19. Only in-frame clones appear in the TCRdb table, and some are missing; sequencing was by immunoSEQ multiplex PCR. The sample contains roughly 74,000 clones, 88% of which appear only once. The specimen was peripheral blood. These receptors came from a woman older than 75 with active or convalescent COVID-19.

The chain has TRBV2 and TRBJ2-3; 12 bases agree with TRBD2. V was clipped by 7 bases and J by 15 bases; unmatched bases: 11. This CDR3 spans 13 amino acids. Germline V gene sequence: CDR1 SNHLY, CDR2 FYNNEI. The CDR3 spells CASNPKATSGGYF. The CDR3 DNA is TGTGCCAGCAACCCCAAAGCGACTAGCGGGGGATATTTT.

CDR3 loop: CASSPRFPRRTGELFF. CDR3 coding DNA: TGTGCCAGCAGTCCACGATTCCCACGGAGGACCGGGGAGCTGTTTTTT. The V and J genes are TRBV27 and TRBJ2-2; D perhaps matches TRBD2 (5 bases). CDR3 length: 16 residues. Germline V gene sequence: CDR1 MNHEY, CDR2 SMNVEV (reference sequence). The V and J ends lost 5 bases and 5 bases respectively, with 18 bases between them.

The chain joins TRBV6-2 or TRBV6-3 to TRBJ2-7, with 7 positions matching TRBD2. The CDR3 has 12 residues. The trim removed 6 bases at V and 4 bases at J, leaving 3 bases unmatched. Germline assignment: CDR1 MNHEY and CDR2 SVGEGT. CDR3 region: CASRPSGYEQYF. In DNA, the CDR3 is TGTGCCAGCAGGCCTAGCGGATACGAGCAGTACTTC.

The rearrangement uses TRBV12-5 and TRBJ2-7; 9 positions match TRBD1. The CDR3 is 19 amino acids. V shed 4 bases, J shed 0 bases, and the junction held 16 bases outside the gene matches. Germline CDR1 is LGHNT and CDR2 is FRNRAP. The CDR3 nucleotides are TGTGCTAGTGGTTCCCCCCTAAGCCGAACAGGGGGCTACTCCTACGAGCAGTACTTC. Protein product: CASGSPLSRTGGYSYEQYF. The entire variable domain, with the rest obtained from reference TRBV12-5 and TRBJ2-7, is as follows: DARVTQTPRHKVTEMGQEVTMRCQPILGHNTVFWYRQTMMQGLELLAYFRNRAPLDDSGMPKDRFSAEMPDATLATLKIQPSEPRDSAVYFCASGSPLSRTGGYSYEQYFGPGTRLTVT.

The chain has TRBV4-3 and TRBJ2-7; 7 nucleotides match TRBD1. Per the germline V gene, CDR1 is LGHNA and CDR2 is YSLEER. J gave up 3 bases and V 2 bases, and 4 bases lay outside the gene matches. CDR3 size: 14 residues. This chain's CDR3 is CASSQPGQFYEQYF. The CDR3 DNA sequence: TGCGCCAGCAGCCAACCGGGACAGTTCTACGAGCAGTACTTC.

The chain couples TRBV6-5 to TRBJ2-3; no firm D call. The germline gives CDR1 MNHEY, CDR2 SVGAGI. The CDR3 consists of 14 residues. Trimming left V 0 bases short and J 2 bases short, with 6 bases between. The CDR3: CASSYSAHTDTQYF. The CDR3 DNA follows: TGTGCCAGCAGTTACTCGGCCCACACAGATACGCAGTATTTT.

This chain joins TRBV13 and TRBJ2-5; weak D call: TRBD2 (7 bases). The germline V gene encodes CDR1 PRHDT and CDR2 FYEKMQ (reference sequence). V gave up 4 bases and J gave up 5 bases, with 23 bases separating them. This CDR3 is built from 17 residues. CDR3: CASSSRGAGELRETQYF. The CDR3 nucleotides are TGTGCCAGCAGCTCTAGGGGGGCGGGAGAGTTGCGGGAGACCCAGTACTTC.

The rearrangement links TRBV6-2 or TRBV6-3 to TRBJ2-7; 7 positions match TRBD1. Trimming removed 2 bases from V and 6 bases from J; junction bases left unmatched: 10. Germline values: CDR1 MNHEY, CDR2 SVGEGT. The CDR3 is 15 amino acids. CDR3 bases: TGTGCCAGCAGTTACCCGCAGACAGGGTATGGCGAGCAGTACTTC. Translation: CASSYPQTGYGEQYF.

This chain uses TRBV4-2 with TRBJ2-3, with 7 nucleotides matching TRBD2. Germline CDR1 reads LGHNA; CDR2 reads YNFKEQ. After removal of 0 bases from V and 0 bases from J, the junction contained 3 bases not matched to a gene. The CDR3 extends over 16 amino acids. CDR3 residues: CASSQEWGGSTDTQYF. In nucleotides, the CDR3 is TGTGCCAGCAGCCAAGAGTGGGGGGGGAGCACAGATACGCAGTATTTT.

This clone was recorded only once. The V and J genes are TRBV3-1 (or the pseudogene TRBV3-2) and TRBJ1-1; a weak D match, TRBD1 (6 bases). V dropped 2 bases and J dropped 6 bases, with 16 bases sitting between them. The CDR3 is 15 residues long. In germline, CDR1 is LGHDT, CDR2 YNNKEL (reference sequence). The CDR3 region has the DNA TGTGCCAGCAGCCAACCTGCCGGGACATACGCTGAAGCTTTCTTT. This translates into CASSQPAGTYAEAFF.

The V gene is TRBV9, the J gene TRBJ2-7; TRBD2 aligns across 8 bases. This CDR3 has 16 residues. J was trimmed by 2 bases and V by 0 bases; bases with no gene match: 7. Germline V gene lookup returns CDR1 SGDLS and CDR2 YYNGEE. The CDR3 loop reads CASSVALSGGPYEQYF. CDR3 DNA sequence: TGTGCCAGCAGCGTAGCTCTTTCGGGGGGGCCCTACGAGCAGTACTTC. Full variable domain (rest looked up from reference TRBV9 and TRBJ2-7): DSGVTQTPKHLITATGQRVTLRCSPRSGDLSVYWYQQSLDQGLQFLIQYYNGEERAKGNILERFSAQQFPDLHSELNLSSLELGDSALYFCASSVALSGGPYEQYFGPGTRLTVT.

The CDR3 here is CASSQDILGIYEQYF. The CDR3 nucleotides are TGTGCCAGCAGCCAAGATATCCTAGGTATCTACGAGCAGTACTTC. The chain joins TRBV4-2 to TRBJ2-7; no definite D call. Germline-derived CDR1 and CDR2 are LGHNA and YNFKEQ. V was clipped by 0 bases and J by 3 bases, with 12 bases between them. This CDR3 spans 15 amino acids.

The chain has TRBV3-1 (or the pseudogene TRBV3-2) and TRBJ2-1; D gene uncertain. CDR1 is LGHDT and CDR2 is YNNKEL in the germline V gene (reference sequence). This CDR3 region has 13 residues. Trimming took off 4 bases at V and 7 bases at J, with 11 bases between the two ends. In DNA form, the CDR3 reads TGTGCCAGCAGCCTTGTTGGTCGGAATGAGCAGTTCTTC. Translating it yields CASSLVGRNEQFF.

The chain recombines TRBV27 with TRBJ2-4; 8 bases agree with TRBD2. CDR1 is MNHEY and CDR2 is SMNVEV in the germline V gene (reference sequence). J lost 2 bases, V lost 7 bases, and 4 bases had no gene match. CDR3 length equals 14 residues. CDR3 DNA sequence: TGTGCCAGCATCGGGGGGGCGCCCAAAAACATTCAGTACTTC. Translation gives CASIGGAPKNIQYF.

In this sample, this clone turned up once. The rearrangement links TRBV19 to TRBJ2-1, with 10 bases matching TRBD2. The junction had 3 bases not matched to a gene; V was cut back by 4 bases and J by 6 bases. This CDR3 contains 14 residues. Germline V lookup: CDR1 LNHDA, CDR2 SQIVND (reference sequence). The CDR3, as DNA: TGTGCCAGTAGTAGTCTAGCGGGGGCCAATGAGCAGTTCTTC. This encodes CASSSLAGANEQFF.

The CDR3 nucleotides are TGTGCCAGCAGCTTAGACGTTGGCAGGCCCCACTCTGGAAACACCATATATTTT. This codes for CASSLDVGRPHSGNTIYF. This chain links TRBV7-2 with TRBJ1-3, with D uncertain. Germline V CDR1 and CDR2: SGHTA, FQGNSA. The V end was cut by 1 base, the J end by 0 bases, with 16 bases between. The CDR3 is 18 amino acids.

The chain has TRBV2 and TRBJ1-3, with a tentative D call TRBD1 (5 bases). The V gene's germline CDR1 is SNHLY and CDR2 FYNNEI. V was trimmed by 10 bases and J by 0 bases, leaving 13 bases between them. The CDR3 runs to 14 residues. The CDR3 DNA reads TGTGCCACCAACTTTGGACACTCTGGAAACACCATATATTTT. Translation gives CATNFGHSGNTIYF.

The chain couples TRBV5-4 to TRBJ2-7; D perhaps matches TRBD1 (6 bases). Germline CDR1 and CDR2: SGHNT and YYREEE (reference sequence). The CDR3 extends over 14 amino acids. Trimming cost V 1 base and J 4 bases, with 12 bases left between them. CDR3 protein: CASSLTGIPYEQYF. The CDR3 coding sequence is TGTGCCAGCAGCTTGACAGGGATCCCTTACGAGCAGTACTTC. Supplemented by reference TRBV5-4 and TRBJ2-7, the full variable domain reads ETGVTQSPTHLIKTRGQQVTLRCSSQSGHNTVSWYQQALGQGPQFIFQYYREEENGRGNFPPRFSGLQFPNYSSELNVNALELDDSALYLCASSLTGIPYEQYFGPGTRLTVT.

The CDR3 protein is CASSPREETQYF. The CDR3 nucleotides are TGTGCCAGCAGCCCGCGAGAGGAGACCCAGTACTTC. This rearrangement joins TRBV9 to TRBJ2-5; no clear D. The CDR3 is 12 residues long. The ends were cut back, 4 bases at V and 5 bases at J, with 9 bases in the middle. Germline V CDR1 and CDR2: SGDLS, YYNGEE.

V and J are TRBV9 and TRBJ1-3, with a tentative D call TRBD1 (5 bases). Trimming took off 4 bases at V and 4 bases at J, with 9 bases between the two ends. Germline values: CDR1 SGDLS, CDR2 YYNGEE. This CDR3 is 13 amino acids long. CDR3 sequence: CASSLRQGNTIYF. The CDR3, as DNA: TGTGCCAGCAGCCTTCGACAGGGAAACACCATATATTTT.